The present TCR beta chain was sequenced within a study of control samples from healthy donors and cancer patients. Trimming removed 0 bases from V and 5 bases from J; junction bases left unmatched: 12. The germline V gene has CDR1 LNHDA and CDR2 SQIVND (reference sequence). The CDR3 covers 18 residues. TCRdb's table, derived via immunoSEQ multiplex PCR, lists solely in-frame clones and lacks some. The data contain roughly 130,000 clones, roughly 94% of them singletons. Specimen: PBMCs. The J gene is TRBJ2-1, the V gene TRBV19; TRBD1 agrees at 8 bases. The TCR sequence derives from a man aged 60 to 75 with colorectal cancer. The CDR3, as DNA: TGTGCCAGTAGTATAGATCCCTTCCCCTCGGACAGGGACAATGAGCAGTTCTTC. This codes for CASSIDPFPSDRDNEQFF.